This TCR beta chain was captured by sequencing in a study of control samples from healthy donors and cancer patients. Trimming pared 4 bases from V and 1 base from J, leaving 18 bases between. The CDR3 loop spans 17 amino acids. CDR1 and CDR2 from the germline V gene are SGHRS and YFSETQ. Assay: immunoSEQ multiplex PCR; the TCRdb copy retains only in-frame clones and omits some. This table holds about 73,000 clones, 85% to 90% found once. Sequences were obtained from PBMCs. This clonotype was obtained from a man aged 55 to 70 with lung cancer. This rearrangement joins TRBV5-1 to TRBJ1-5, with D tentatively TRBD1 (5 bases). The CDR3 sequence is CASSLLGGSGSNQPQHF. The CDR3 nucleotides are TGCGCCAGCAGCCTCCTCGGGGGTTCAGGAAGCAATCAGCCCCAGCATTTT.